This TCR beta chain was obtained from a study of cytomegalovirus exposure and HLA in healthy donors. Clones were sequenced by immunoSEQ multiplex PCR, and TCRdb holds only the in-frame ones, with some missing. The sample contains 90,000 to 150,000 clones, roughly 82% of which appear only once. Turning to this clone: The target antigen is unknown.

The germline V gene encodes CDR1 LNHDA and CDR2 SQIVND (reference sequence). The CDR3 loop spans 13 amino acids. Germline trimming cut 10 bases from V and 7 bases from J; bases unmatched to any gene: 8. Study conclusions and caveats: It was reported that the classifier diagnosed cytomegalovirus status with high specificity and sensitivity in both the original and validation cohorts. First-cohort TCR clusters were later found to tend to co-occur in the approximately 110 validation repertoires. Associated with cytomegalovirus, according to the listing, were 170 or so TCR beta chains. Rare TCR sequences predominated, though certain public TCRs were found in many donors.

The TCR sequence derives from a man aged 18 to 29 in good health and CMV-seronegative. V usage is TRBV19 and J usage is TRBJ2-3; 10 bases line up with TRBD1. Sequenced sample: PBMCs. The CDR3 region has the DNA TGTGCCACCTCCTGGACAGGGGGAAATACGCAGTATTTT. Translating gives CATSWTGGNTQYF.